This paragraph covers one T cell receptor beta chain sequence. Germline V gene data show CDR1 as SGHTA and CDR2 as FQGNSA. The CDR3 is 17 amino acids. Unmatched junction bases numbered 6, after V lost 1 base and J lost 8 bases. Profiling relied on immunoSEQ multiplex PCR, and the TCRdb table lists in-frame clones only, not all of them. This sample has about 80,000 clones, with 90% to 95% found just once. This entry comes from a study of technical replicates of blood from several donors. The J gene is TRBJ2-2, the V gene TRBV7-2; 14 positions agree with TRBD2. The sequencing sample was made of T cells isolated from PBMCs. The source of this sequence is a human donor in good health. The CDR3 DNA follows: TGTGCCAGCAGCTTAGATGGGACTAGCGGGAGTCTAGGGGAGCTGTTTTTT. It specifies CASSLDGTSGSLGELFF.